This entry lists 15 T cell receptor beta chains sequenced from one sample in a study of CD4 T cells in relation to SARS-CoV-2 and coronaviruses. The unexposed donors gave CD4+ T cells in about 2010-2019, prior to COVID-19. The table came from immunoSEQ multiplex PCR; TCRdb's copy has only in-frame clones and leaves some out. The sample carries 60,000 to 80,000 clones, about 89% recorded once. The source material was memory CD4+ T cells from PBMCs. Source of these receptors: a human donor in good health.

The chain recombines TRBV7-9 with TRBJ2-1, with TRBD2 matching 8 bases. Germline values: CDR1 SEHNR, CDR2 FQNEAQ (reference sequence). CDR3 length: 15 amino acids. Losses at the gene ends were 2 bases for V and 6 bases for J; bases not matched to a gene: 6. DNA for the CDR3: TGTGCCAGCAGCTTAACAAGCGGGAGCTCCAATGAGCAGTTCTTC. Translation: CASSLTSGSSNEQFF.

This chain connects TRBV5-1 to TRBJ2-3; 10 bases are shared with TRBD2. Trimming took 0 bases from V and 5 from J; bases not matched to a gene: 0. This CDR3 is 14 amino acids long. Looked up from germline, CDR1 is SGHRS and CDR2 is YFSETQ. CDR3 loop: CASSLGLAGDTQYF. CDR3 DNA: TGCGCCAGCAGCTTGGGACTAGCGGGAGATACGCAGTATTTT.

J is TRBJ1-1 and V is TRBV3-1 (or the pseudogene TRBV3-2); 12 bases fit TRBD1. The CDR3 covers 20 residues. CDR1 LGHDT and CDR2 YNNKEL come from the germline V gene (reference sequence). The trim removed 4 bases at V and 1 base at J, leaving 16 bases unmatched. For the CDR3, the DNA is TGTGCCAGCAGCCCCAGCCGAGAGGGACAGGGGGCTCGGGGGAACACTGAAGCTTTCTTT. Protein: CASSPSREGQGARGNTEAFF.

The chain carries TRBV9 and TRBJ2-3; 7 bases are shared with TRBD2. The V and J ends lost 2 bases and 3 bases, in that order; junction bases with no gene match: 3. The CDR3 runs to 14 residues. The germline V gene encodes CDR1 SGDLS and CDR2 YYNGEE. Here the CDR3 reads CASSVTSRTDTQYF. The DNA of the CDR3 is TGTGCCAGCAGCGTGACTAGCAGGACAGATACGCAGTATTTT.

The rearrangement links TRBV28 to TRBJ2-7; possibly TRBD1 for D (5 bases). The CDR3 runs 15 residues. V was pared by 2 bases and J by 0 bases, with 11 bases between. CDR1 and CDR2 from the germline V gene are MDHEN and SYDVKM. This CDR3 is CASSLRQIYSYEQYF. The CDR3, as DNA: TGTGCCAGCAGTTTACGACAGATCTACTCCTACGAGCAGTACTTC. Drawing the rest from reference TRBV28 and TRBJ2-7, the complete variable domain is DVKVTQSSRYLVKRTGEKVFLECVQDMDHENMFWYRQDPGLGLRLIYFSYDVKMKEKGDIPEGYSVSREKKERFSLILESASTNQTSMYLCASSLRQIYSYEQYFGPGTRLTVT.

V gene TRBV5-1 combines with J gene TRBJ2-7; 8 bases agree with TRBD1. Germline V gives CDR1 SGHRS, CDR2 YFSETQ. This CDR3 has 18 amino acids. Unmatched junction bases numbered 11, after V lost 0 bases and J lost 0 bases. CDR3: CASSLATRGRQISYEQYF. As DNA, the CDR3 is TGCGCCAGCAGCTTGGCCACCAGGGGGCGTCAAATCTCCTACGAGCAGTACTTC.

The table lists this clone with a count of one. The chain employs TRBV5-1 and TRBJ2-7, with TRBD2 identical over 12 bases. Unmatched junction bases numbered 7, after V lost 4 bases and J lost 5 bases. CDR1 and CDR2 (germline): SGHRS, YFSETQ. The CDR3 is 15 amino acids. Written as DNA, the CDR3 is TGCGCCAGCAGCCAGCTAGCGGGAGGGCCGGACGAGCAGTACTTC. Amino acid sequence: CASSQLAGGPDEQYF.

This chain links TRBV24-1 with TRBJ2-5; TRBD2 matches 8 bases. The germline V gene encodes CDR1 KGHDR and CDR2 SFDVKD. The CDR3 runs to 17 residues. V lost 5 bases and J lost 2; bases outside the gene matches: 12. CDR3 in DNA: TGTGCCACCAGTGGAACTAGCGGAAGAAGGGCACAAGAGACCCAGTACTTC. It translates to CATSGTSGRRAQETQYF.

The rearrangement uses TRBV18 and TRBJ1-5; the match to TRBD1 covers 9 bases. The V segment lost 1 base and the J segment 6 bases; nucleotides outside the gene matches: 16. Germline CDR1 KGHSH, CDR2 LQKENI. The CDR3 spans 19 residues. CDR3 in DNA: TGTGCCAGCTCACCACAAAGAATCGGCGGACAGGGGATTGGTCAGCCCCAGCATTTT. This encodes CASSPQRIGGQGIGQPQHF.

The chain employs TRBV4-1 and TRBJ1-4, with D uncertain. Per germline, CDR1 MGHRA and CDR2 YSYEKL. The V end lost 0 bases, the J end lost 0 bases, and 11 bases lay between the germline ends. The CDR3 runs to 17 residues. The CDR3 protein is CASSQEGRSATNEKLFF. The CDR3 nucleotides are TGCGCCAGCAGCCAAGAAGGCAGAAGTGCAACTAATGAAAAACTGTTTTTT.

This rearrangement joins TRBV30 to TRBJ1-1; 7 positions match TRBD1. This CDR3 is built from 13 residues. Trimming cost V 2 bases and J 10 bases; bases outside gene matches: 10. CDR1 GTSNPN and CDR2 SVGIG come from the germline V gene (reference sequence). The chain's CDR3 is CAWSWDSQGGAFF. As DNA, the CDR3 is TGTGCCTGGAGTTGGGACAGCCAAGGGGGAGCTTTCTTT.

This chain links TRBV7-2 with TRBJ2-2, with 11 bases that match TRBD1. The ends lost 5 bases at V and 5 bases at J; junction bases unmatched: 4. The CDR3 contains 15 residues. Germline loops: CDR1 SGHTA, CDR2 FQGNSA. Here the CDR3 DNA reads TGTGCCAGCAGCCCGGGGACAGGGGGAACCGGGGAGCTGTTTTTT. Translating gives CASSPGTGGTGELFF.

This chain links TRBV28 with TRBJ2-3; 12 nucleotides line up with TRBD2. Germline V lookup: CDR1 MDHEN, CDR2 SYDVKM. V lost 1 base to trimming and J lost 0 bases; unmatched junction nucleotides: 5. The CDR3 contains 18 residues. The CDR3: CASSLLGLAGPSTDTQYF. The CDR3 DNA reads TGTGCCAGCAGTTTATTGGGACTAGCGGGCCCCAGCACAGATACGCAGTATTTT.

The rearrangement joins TRBV5-1 to TRBJ1-2; 7 bases agree with TRBD1. This CDR3 region has 15 residues. Trimming at V came to 0 bases and at J to 5 bases, leaving 7 bases not matched to a gene. Germline loops: CDR1 SGHRS, CDR2 YFSETQ. This CDR3 is CASSLEGATGYGYTF. The DNA of the CDR3 is TGCGCCAGCAGCTTGGAGGGGGCGACAGGGTATGGCTACACCTTC.

This clone was picked up a small number of times. The V call is TRBV6-5, the J call TRBJ2-3, with a weak D call TRBD1 (5 bases). V gave up 4 bases and J gave up 6 bases, with 17 bases separating them. The length of the CDR3 is 15 residues. The V gene's germline CDR1 is MNHEY and CDR2 SVGAGI. This chain's CDR3 is CASSLRVSNRDTQYF. In DNA form, the CDR3 reads TGTGCCAGCAGTTTAAGAGTATCCAACAGGGATACGCAGTATTTT.